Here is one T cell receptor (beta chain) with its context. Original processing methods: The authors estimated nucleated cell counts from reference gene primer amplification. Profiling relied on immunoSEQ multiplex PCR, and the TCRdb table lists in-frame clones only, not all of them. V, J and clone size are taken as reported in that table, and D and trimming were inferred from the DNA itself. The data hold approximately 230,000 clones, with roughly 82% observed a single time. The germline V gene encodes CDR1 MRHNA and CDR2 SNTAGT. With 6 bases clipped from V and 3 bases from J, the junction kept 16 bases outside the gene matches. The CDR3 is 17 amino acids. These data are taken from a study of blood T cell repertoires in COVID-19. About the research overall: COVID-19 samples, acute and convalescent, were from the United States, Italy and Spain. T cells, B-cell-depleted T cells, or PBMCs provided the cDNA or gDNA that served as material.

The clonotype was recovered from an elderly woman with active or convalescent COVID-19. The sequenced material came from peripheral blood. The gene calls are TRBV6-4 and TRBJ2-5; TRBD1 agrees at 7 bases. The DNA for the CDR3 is TGTGCCAGCAGCAGACGAACAGGGGACAGAGTTAAAGAGACCCAGTACTTC. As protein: CASSRRTGDRVKETQYF.